This TCR beta chain was sequenced during a study of T cell responses to AZD1222 COVID-19 vaccine. Note on this clone: What it binds is not known.

Notes on the study in general: After two AZD1222 doses, spike-specific TCR breadth and depth rose versus day 0. Vaccine-associated CD4 TCRs spanned spike, dominant at 160-218 and 743-854. The sample set comprised mostly white British donors with more females, and clonal diversity was possibly underestimated.

Germline CDR1 is MNHEY and CDR2 is SMNVEV (reference sequence). Trimming pared 6 bases from V and 0 bases from J, leaving 15 bases between. The CDR3 sequence is 16 residues long. Only in-frame clones appear in the TCRdb table, and some are missing; sequencing was by immunoSEQ multiplex PCR. The table shows 100,000 or so clones, with over 85% occurring only once. The sequence derives from an adult in good health. V and J are TRBV27 and TRBJ2-4, with D maybe TRBD2 (5 bases). Sample: peripheral blood, taken on day 0 of AZD1222 vaccination. The CDR3 DNA follows: TGTGCCAGCAGCTGGACTGTATCCTCAGCCAAAAACATTCAGTACTTC. It encodes CASSWTVSSAKNIQYF.